The clone carrying this T cell receptor (beta chain) appeared many times. The data were obtained in a study of molecular identifiers for immune sequencing clone quantification. J gave up 4 bases and V 2 bases, and 5 bases lay outside the gene matches. CDR1 and CDR2 (germline): LGHNA, YNFKEQ. The CDR3 spans 16 residues. As previously described, bulk TCR libraries were made using listed TCR primers. One entry per CDR3 protein results from TCRdb running MiXCR on the PCR reads. The table has over 600,000 distinct CDR3 sequences, 15% to 20% seen once. Isolation of naive CD8 T cells was achieved by sorting on a CD8+CD4-CCR7+CD45RA+ phenotype.

Sequencing input: naive CD8+ T cells from blood, with Jurkat cell RNA spiked in. The subset is: FACS-sorted CD8+CD4-CCR7+CD45RA+ naive T cells. The rearrangement joins TRBV4-2 to TRBJ2-3; 11 nucleotides match TRBD2. This receptor was obtained from a human donor in good health. Some libraries in this study had Jurkat cell RNA spiked in. The CDR3 DNA sequence: TGTGCCAGCAGCCAAAAACTAGCGGGAGTCTCAGATACGCAGTATTTT. It codes for CASSQKLAGVSDTQYF.